Each of the 17 T cell receptor beta chains below was sequenced from the same sample in a study of cytomegalovirus exposure and HLA in healthy donors. Use of 60 Vbeta and 13 Jbeta primers characterized the PCR. Method: immunoSEQ multiplex PCR; TCRdb's copy keeps in-frame clones and lacks some. Of around 200,000 clones listed, approximately 80% are singletons. Sequenced sample: PBMCs. These receptors all come from a boy between 10 and 17 years old in good health and CMV-seronegative.

This rearrangement joins TRBV27 to TRBJ2-7, with 9 bases fitting TRBD2. This CDR3 has 17 amino acids. CDR1 and CDR2 from the germline V gene are MNHEY and SMNVEV (reference sequence). The ends lost 3 bases at V and 4 bases at J; junction bases unmatched: 13. The CDR3 DNA sequence: TGTGCCAGCAGTTTGAGGCGGGAGGGCCGGGAGGTGTACGAGCAGTACTTC. It specifies CASSLRREGREVYEQYF.

This clone was found a few times. The J gene is TRBJ1-2, the V gene TRBV5-4, with D perhaps matching TRBD1 (5 bases). CDR3 size: 13 residues. Germline loops: CDR1 SGHNT, CDR2 YYREEE (reference sequence). The germline V and J ends were trimmed by 2 bases and 4 bases, with 9 bases remaining between them. The CDR3 DNA reads as TGTGCCAGCAGCTTCTCCAGGGTCTATGGCTACACCTTC. Translation gives CASSFSRVYGYTF.

The CDR3 nucleotides read TGTGCCTGGAGCCATGGCAGGTCCTATGGCTACACCTTC. This gives the protein CAWSHGRSYGYTF. The chain is built from TRBV30 and TRBJ1-2; D not resolved. This CDR3 comprises 13 residues. Germline V gene lookup returns CDR1 GTSNPN and CDR2 SVGIG (reference sequence). V gave up 3 bases and J gave up 4 bases, with 12 bases separating them.

As to this clone: The junction departs from germline at one end; a sequencing error may be responsible. The chain combines TRBV7-9 with TRBJ1-1, with D possibly being TRBD1 (5 bases). CDR3 length equals 14 residues. Germline CDR1 SEHNR, CDR2 FQNEAQ (reference sequence). The CDR3 DNA follows: TGTTCCAGCAGCTTACTCGGGGGGGGGACTGAAGCTTTCTTT. As protein: CSSSLLGGGTEAFF. Based on the CDR3 plus reference TRBV7-9 and TRBJ1-1, the full variable domain is DTGVSQNPRHKITKRGQNVTFRCDPISEHNRLYWYRQTLGQGPEFLTYFQNEAQLEKSRLLSDRFSAERPKGSFSTLEIQRTEQGDSAMYLCSSSLLGGGTEAFFGQGTRLTVV.

The chain has TRBV12-5 and TRBJ1-2, with D unresolved. The germline gives CDR1 LGHNT, CDR2 FRNRAP. This CDR3 comprises 16 residues. V dropped 0 bases and J dropped 3 bases, with 14 bases sitting between them. The CDR3 sequence: CASGLVGLGGDYGYTF. The CDR3 nucleotides are TGTGCTAGTGGTTTGGTAGGTTTGGGTGGAGACTATGGCTACACCTTC.

This chain links TRBV4-1 with TRBJ2-5; TRBD2 is a possible D gene (7 bases). This CDR3 has 14 amino acids. V lost 4 bases and J lost 4, with 13 bases in between. CDR1 is MGHRA and CDR2 is YSYEKL in the germline V gene. The CDR3, as DNA: TGCGCCAGCAGCCTTAGGGGGGAGGGAGAGACCCAGTACTTC. Translating it yields CASSLRGEGETQYF.

The sample holds one count of this clone. The chain couples TRBV6-5 to TRBJ1-4; the D is unclear. V dropped 0 bases and J dropped 10 bases, with 12 bases sitting between them. The germline V gene has CDR1 MNHEY and CDR2 SVGAGI. The CDR3 contains 14 residues. The CDR3 loop is CASSYSEGGGKLFF. In nucleotides, the CDR3 is TGTGCCAGCAGTTACTCCGAGGGTGGTGGAAAACTGTTTTTT.

The genes are TRBV2 and TRBJ1-1, with TRBD1 matching over 9 bases. Germline loops: CDR1 SNHLY, CDR2 FYNNEI. There are 14 residues in the CDR3. V dropped 10 bases and J dropped 4; count of bases not matched to a gene: 10. The CDR3 is CATFRDRASTEAFF. CDR3 sequence (DNA): TGTGCCACCTTTCGGGACAGGGCTTCCACTGAAGCTTTCTTT.

The chain recombines TRBV30 with TRBJ1-2, with D possibly being TRBD1 (5 bases). V dropped 2 bases and J dropped 8 bases, with 15 bases sitting between them. CDR1 is GTSNPN and CDR2 is SVGIG in the germline V gene (reference sequence). The CDR3 is made up of 13 amino acids. The CDR3 bases are TGTGCCTGGAGTCCCGGGAGGGACGCCGGCTACACCTTC. Translation gives CAWSPGRDAGYTF.

The gene calls are TRBV5-1 and TRBJ2-3; TRBD2 matches 10 bases. The length of the CDR3 is 18 residues. CDR1 is SGHRS and CDR2 is YFSETQ in the germline V gene. V dropped 2 bases and J dropped 0; count of bases not matched to a gene: 9. Here the CDR3 DNA reads TGCGCCAGCAGCTTTGATTCTAGCGGGGGTTGGAGCACAGATACGCAGTATTTT. It specifies CASSFDSSGGWSTDTQYF.

The V call is TRBV29-1, the J call TRBJ1-2; maybe TRBD1 (6 bases). The germline V gene encodes CDR1 SQVTM and CDR2 ANQGSEA. The germline V and J ends were trimmed by 6 bases and 4 bases, with 12 bases remaining between them. The length of the CDR3 is 12 residues. DNA of the CDR3: TGCAGCGTGAAGACAGGACCCTATGGCTACACCTTC. Translation: CSVKTGPYGYTF.

V usage is TRBV6-5 and J usage is TRBJ2-7; 7 bases align to TRBD1. Germline CDR1 reads MNHEY; CDR2 reads SVGAGI. CDR3 length: 15 residues. V lost 4 bases and J lost 1; bases outside the gene matches: 7. The CDR3 DNA reads as TGTGCCAGCAGTTCCAGGGGGTCGGTGTCCTACGAGCAGTACTTC. Amino acid sequence: CASSSRGSVSYEQYF.

This sequence joins TRBV7-6 and TRBJ2-1; 11 bases align to TRBD2. This CDR3 spans 15 amino acids. The ends lost 4 bases at V and 3 bases at J; junction bases unmatched: 2. Germline V gene sequence: CDR1 SGHVS, CDR2 FNYEAQ. The CDR3: CASSSGTSGYNEQFF. CDR3 DNA sequence: TGTGCCAGCAGCTCCGGGACTAGCGGCTACAATGAGCAGTTCTTC.

Here the CDR3 reads CASSYSGPVPDTQYF. CDR3 nucleotides: TGTGCCAGCAGTTACTCGGGCCCGGTTCCAGATACGCAGTATTTT. This chain connects TRBV6-5 to TRBJ2-3; D uncertain. This CDR3 spans 15 amino acids. CDR1 and CDR2 (germline): MNHEY, SVGAGI. Trimming pared 0 bases from V and 4 bases from J, leaving 11 bases between.

The chain carries TRBV19 and TRBJ1-1, with D hard to call. Trimming removed 7 bases at V and 5 bases at J, with 11 bases between. From germline, CDR1 is LNHDA and CDR2 SQIVND (reference sequence). The length of the CDR3 is 12 residues. Here the CDR3 reads CASNRDSTEAFF. The DNA for the CDR3 is TGTGCCAGTAACCGGGATAGTACTGAAGCTTTCTTT.

Worth noting for this clone: Sequence at one end of the junction differs from germline and may be a read error. The chain joins TRBV7-9 to TRBJ1-1, with 9 bases lining up with TRBD1. The CDR3 has 18 residues. CDR1 SEHNR and CDR2 FQNEAQ come from the germline V gene (reference sequence). The chain's CDR3 is CSSSLVIGSRDRVGEAFF. CDR3 coding DNA: TGTTCCAGCAGCTTAGTGATAGGCTCCCGGGACAGGGTTGGGGAAGCTTTCTTT.

V is TRBV2 and J is TRBJ1-1; D is perhaps TRBD1 (5 bases). Germline V gene data show CDR1 as SNHLY and CDR2 as FYNNEI. The CDR3 is 13 amino acids. V lost 4 bases, J lost 6 bases, and 12 bases lay in between. The CDR3 DNA reads as TGTGCCAGCAGTGGGGGGGGGAAGGCTGAAGCTTTCTTT. Encoded protein: CASSGGGKAEAFF.